This T cell receptor beta chain was recovered during a study of neoadjuvant anti-PD-1 for oral cavity cancer. At the level of the study: Most patients had three to four biweekly doses of 3 mg/kg nivolumab before resection. Study observations and caveats: PBMC Gini-index clonality exceeded responders' in non-responders post-nivolumab. Each response group had just a few patients in TCR analyses.

V dropped 3 bases and J dropped 3 bases, with 11 bases sitting between them. CDR3 length: 15 residues. Germline assignment: CDR1 SGHTA and CDR2 FQGNSA. This clone has more than one count but fewer than ten. Its antigen is not identified. Some clones are missing from TCRdb's copy, which holds only in-frame ones; the method was immunoSEQ multiplex PCR. The data contain approximately 10,000 clones, around 64% of them singletons. Time point denoted: after neoadjuvant nivolumab, at surgical resection. These newly diagnosed stage II-IVA oral cavity squamous cell carcinoma patients had no prior systemic or radiation treatment.

The sample in question was PBMCs, obtained after nivolumab (anti-PD-1) treatment. The clonotype was recovered from a person between 40 and 85 years old with oral cavity squamous cell carcinoma. This chain connects TRBV7-2 to TRBJ1-4; D gene ambiguous. The CDR3 loop is CASSLEGRANEKLFF. The CDR3, as DNA: TGTGCCAGCAGCTTGGAGGGTCGAGCTAATGAAAAACTGTTTTTT.